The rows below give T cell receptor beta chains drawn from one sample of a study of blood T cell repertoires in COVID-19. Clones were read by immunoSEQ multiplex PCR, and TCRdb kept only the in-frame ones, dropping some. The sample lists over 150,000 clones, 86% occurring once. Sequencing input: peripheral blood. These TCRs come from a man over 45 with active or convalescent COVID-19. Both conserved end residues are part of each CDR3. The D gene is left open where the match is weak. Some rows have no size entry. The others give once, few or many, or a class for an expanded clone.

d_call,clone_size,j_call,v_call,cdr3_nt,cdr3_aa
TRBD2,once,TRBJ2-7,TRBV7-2,TGTGCCAGCAGCTTAGCGCTTGGGCGGGGGAAAGAGCAGTACTTC,CASSLALGRGKEQYF
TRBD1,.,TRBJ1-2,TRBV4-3,TGCGCCAGCAGCCAAGGGGGAGGACAGGGAAGTATTCTGGCCTATGGCTACACCTTC,CASSQGGGQGSILAYGYTF
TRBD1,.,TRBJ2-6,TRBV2,TGTGCCAGCAGTGCCGGCATGGGACAGGGGGGTTTCTCTGGGGCCAACGTCCTGACTTTC,CASSAGMGQGGFSGANVLTF
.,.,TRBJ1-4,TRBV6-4,TGTGCCAGCAGGGGACCGGGACACCCAACTAATGAAAAACTGTTTTTT,CASRGPGHPTNEKLFF
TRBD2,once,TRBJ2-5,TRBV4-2,TGTGCCAGCAGCCAAGGTTTTCGGGGGGAGAGGGAGACCCAGTACTTC,CASSQGFRGERETQYF
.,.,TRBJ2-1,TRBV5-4,TGTGCCAGCAGCTTGGGAGGGCCGAGCTCCTACAATGAGCAGTTCTTC,CASSLGGPSSYNEQFF
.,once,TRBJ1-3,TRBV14,TGTGCCAGCAGCCAAGATCGGGTACAACGACTAGGAAACACCATATATTTT,CASSQDRVQRLGNTIYF
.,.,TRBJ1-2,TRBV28,TGTGCCAGCAGTTTGCGAGCTTATGGCTACACCTTC,CASSLRAYGYTF
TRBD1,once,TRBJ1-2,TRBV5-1,TGCGCCAGCAGCCCGGGACAGGGAACCTATGGCTACACCTTC,CASSPGQGTYGYTF
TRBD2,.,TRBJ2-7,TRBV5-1,TGCGCCAGCAGCCTAGACACGGGGGGCTCCTACGAGCAGTACTTC,CASSLDTGGSYEQYF
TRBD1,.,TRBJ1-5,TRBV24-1,TGTGCCACCAGTGACTTGACAGGGGTTAGCAATCAGCCCCAGCATTTT,CATSDLTGVSNQPQHF
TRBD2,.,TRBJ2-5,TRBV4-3,TGCGCCAGCAGCCAGGCGGGACTAGCCGGGGAGACCCAGTACTTC,CASSQAGLAGETQYF
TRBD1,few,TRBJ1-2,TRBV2,TGTGCCAGCAGCCAAACTTCCCCGAGGACAGGGAAGGAAGGCTACACCTTC,CASSQTSPRTGKEGYTF
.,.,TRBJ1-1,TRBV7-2,TGTGCCAGCAGCTTAGCGTCCGGGACTGAAGCTTTCTTT,CASSLASGTEAFF
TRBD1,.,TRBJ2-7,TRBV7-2,TGTGCCAGCAGCTTCGGGACAGGGGCCTCCTACGAGCAGTACTTC,CASSFGTGASYEQYF
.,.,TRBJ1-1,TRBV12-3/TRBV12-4,TGTGCCAGCAGTTTGACAGGGAACACTGAAGCTTTCTTT,CASSLTGNTEAFF
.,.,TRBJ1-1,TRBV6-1,TGTGCCAGCAGTGAAGTGGGCTCGAGCACTGAAGCTTTCTTT,CASSEVGSSTEAFF
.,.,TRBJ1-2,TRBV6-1,TGTGCCAGCAGTGAAGTAGGTGTGGGCGGCTACACCTTC,CASSEVGVGGYTF
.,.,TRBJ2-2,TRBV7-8,TGTGCCAGCAGCTTAATGAGCGAGGGAACCGGGGAGCTGTTTTTT,CASSLMSEGTGELFF
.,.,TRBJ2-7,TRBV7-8,TGTGCCAGCAGCTTAGCGGCTCACGAGCAGTACTTC,CASSLAAHEQYF
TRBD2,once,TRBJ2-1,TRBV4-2,TGTGCCAGCAGCCACCCGGGACTAGGGAATGAGCAGTTCTTC,CASSHPGLGNEQFF
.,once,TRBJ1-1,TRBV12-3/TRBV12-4,TGTGCCAGCAGTTTTGGGAGGAACACTGAAGCTTTCTTT,CASSFGRNTEAFF
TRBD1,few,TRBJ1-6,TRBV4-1,TGCGCCAGCAGCCAAGTGGGACAGGTGTATTCACCCCTCCACTTT,CASSQVGQVYSPLHF
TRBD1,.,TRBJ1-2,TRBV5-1,TGCGCCAGCAGCTTGGACGGGACAGACTATGGCTACACCTTC,CASSLDGTDYGYTF
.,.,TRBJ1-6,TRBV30,TGTGCCTGGAGGCAGAGAGTGGGAGTTAATTCACCCCTCCACTTT,CAWRQRVGVNSPLHF
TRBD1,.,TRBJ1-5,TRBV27,TGTGCCAGCAGTACCGACAGGGGGAGGGTATGTGTCAATCAGCCCCAGCATTTT,CASSTDRGRVCVNQPQHF
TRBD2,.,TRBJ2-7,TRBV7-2,TGTGCCAGCAGCTTAAGTGCGGGAGGTCTGGGGGAGCAGTACTTC,CASSLSAGGLGEQYF
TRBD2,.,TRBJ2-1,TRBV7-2,TGTGCCAGCAGCGCCGCGGGAGGTACAGCCTACAATGAGCAGTTCTTC,CASSAAGGTAYNEQFF
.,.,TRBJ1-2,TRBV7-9,TGTGCCAGCAGCCCAGCCGCGGGGAGTGGTGGCTACACCTTC,CASSPAAGSGGYTF